The source of this T cell receptor (beta chain) is a study of cytomegalovirus exposure and HLA in healthy donors. There are a few counts of this clone. This PCR relied on a set of 60 Vbeta primers and 13 Jbeta primers. Data came from immunoSEQ multiplex PCR; TCRdb stores just in-frame clones and leaves some out. The data contain roughly 140,000 clones, about 85% of them seen just once; the ten biggest clones take up roughly 4%. Sequencing used PBMCs. The clonotype comes from a human donor in good health.

The CDR3 sequence: CASSLVGAYDEQYF. DNA for the CDR3: TGTGCCAGCAGCTTGGTGGGGGCGTACGACGAGCAGTACTTC. V is TRBV5-4 and J is TRBJ2-7, with TRBD1 as a possible D gene (6 bases). This CDR3 has 14 amino acids. Germline lookup yields CDR1 SGHNT and CDR2 YYREEE (reference sequence). V was pared by 0 bases and J by 5 bases, with 12 bases between.